This record concerns one T cell receptor (beta chain) sequence. Its antigen is as yet unknown. Patients who had autoimmune disease history or got systemic immunosuppression were left out. This sample stems from a study of OX40 agonist ivuxolimab in advanced cancers. About the study: Earlier treatment with anti-PD-1, anti-PD-L1 or anti-CTLA-4 was permitted, and over 35% had received some. Study-wide points: Clonal expansion by week 6 occurred in CD4+ and CD8+ blood T cells (at 0.1 to 3.0 mg/kg). Clonal expansion was among the lowest in partial responders at 0.1-3.0 mg/kg, especially CD8+.

Profiling relied on immunoSEQ multiplex PCR, and the TCRdb table lists in-frame clones only, not all of them. The sample consists of 55,000 or so clones, approximately 87% of them appearing once. Trimming cost V 1 base and J 2 bases, with 10 bases left between them. The germline V gene has CDR1 SGHVS and CDR2 FNYEAQ. This CDR3 is built from 15 residues. The rearrangement joins TRBV7-6 to TRBJ2-3, with D maybe TRBD2 (6 bases). This sequence was found in an adult with an advanced solid tumor such as melanoma, head and neck, liver or kidney cancer. The material sequenced was CD4+ or CD8+ T cells sorted from blood, taken in a trial of the OX40 agonist ivuxolimab. The CDR3 spells CASSLGAGNTDTQYF. The CDR3 DNA sequence: TGTGCCAGCAGCTTAGGCGCGGGAAACACAGATACGCAGTATTTT. The full variable domain, rest sourced from reference TRBV7-6 and TRBJ2-3, is GAGVSQSPRYKVTKRGQDVALRCDPISGHVSLYWYRQALGQGPEFLTYFNYEAQQDKSGLPNDRFSAERPEGSISTLTIQRTEQRDSAMYRCASSLGAGNTDTQYFGPGTRLTVL.